This T cell receptor beta chain was retrieved from a study of graft-versus-host responses after intestinal transplantation. The overall study: Among the recipients, transplants were multivisceral, liver-intestinal, or isolated intestinal. Every one of the recipients received anti-thymocyte globulin induction and afterwards took tacrolimus and steroids for approximately three years.

Whole-study results and caveats: Where graft-donor T cell macrochimerism was present, patients had high graft-versus-host to host-versus-graft clonal ratios in allografts.

A remark on this clone: Its antigen is currently unknown.

Libraries were prepared by immunoSEQ multiplex PCR; TCRdb keeps only in-frame clonotypes and omits some of them. The profile shows about 84,000 clones, approximately 90% of them singletons. The germline gives CDR1 MNHEY, CDR2 SVGAGI. The CDR3 contains 15 residues. Trimming stripped 4 bases from V and 4 bases from J, with 14 bases between. This sequence originates from a human donor who was the organ donor for an intestinal transplant. The source material was unstimulated CD4+ T cells sorted from spleen or lymph node cells, sampled before transplant. The chain combines TRBV6-5 with TRBJ1-3; D remains ambiguous. The CDR3 DNA is TGTGCCAGCAGTTCGCCTCGGGGTACCGGAAACACCATATATTTT. Its translation is CASSSPRGTGNTIYF.